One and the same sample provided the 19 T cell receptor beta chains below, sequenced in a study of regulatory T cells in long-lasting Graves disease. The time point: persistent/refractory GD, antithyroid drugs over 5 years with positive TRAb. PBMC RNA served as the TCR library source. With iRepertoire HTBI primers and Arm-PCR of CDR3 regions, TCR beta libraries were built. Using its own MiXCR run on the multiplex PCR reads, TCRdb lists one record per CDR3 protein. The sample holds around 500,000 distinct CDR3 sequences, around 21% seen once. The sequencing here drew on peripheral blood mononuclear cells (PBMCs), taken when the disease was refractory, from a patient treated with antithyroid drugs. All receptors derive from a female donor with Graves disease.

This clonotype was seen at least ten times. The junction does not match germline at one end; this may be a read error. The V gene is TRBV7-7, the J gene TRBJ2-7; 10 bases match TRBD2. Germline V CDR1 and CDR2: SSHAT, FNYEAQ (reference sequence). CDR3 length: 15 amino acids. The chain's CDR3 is CASSLASGSIYEQYF. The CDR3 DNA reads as TGTGCTAGCAGCTTAGCTAGCGGGAGTATCTACGAGCAGTACTTC.

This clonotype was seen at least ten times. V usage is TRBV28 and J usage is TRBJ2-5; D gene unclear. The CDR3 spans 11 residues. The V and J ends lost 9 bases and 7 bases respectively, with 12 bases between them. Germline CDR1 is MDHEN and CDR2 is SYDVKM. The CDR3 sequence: CASKTGGTQYF. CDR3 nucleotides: TGTGCCAGTAAGACGGGCGGGACCCAGTACTTC. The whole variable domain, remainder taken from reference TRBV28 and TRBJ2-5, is DVKVTQSSRYLVKRTGEKVFLECVQDMDHENMFWYRQDPGLGLRLIYFSYDVKMKEKGDIPEGYSVSREKKERFSLILESASTNQTSMYLCASKTGGTQYFGPGTRLLVL.

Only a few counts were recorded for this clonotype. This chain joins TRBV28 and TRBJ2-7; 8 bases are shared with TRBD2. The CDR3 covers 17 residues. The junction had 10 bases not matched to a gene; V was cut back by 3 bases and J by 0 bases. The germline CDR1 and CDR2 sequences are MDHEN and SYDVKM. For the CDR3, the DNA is TGTGCCAGCAGTTTTGGTTTGGCGGGAGGCAGCTCCTACGAGCAGTACTTC. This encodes CASSFGLAGGSSYEQYF.

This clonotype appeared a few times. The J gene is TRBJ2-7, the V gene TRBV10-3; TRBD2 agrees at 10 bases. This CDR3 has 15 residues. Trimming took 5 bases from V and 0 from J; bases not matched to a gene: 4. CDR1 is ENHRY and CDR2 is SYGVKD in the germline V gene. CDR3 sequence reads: CAISRTSGISYEQYF. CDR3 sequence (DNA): TGTGCCATCAGTAGGACTAGCGGCATCTCCTACGAGCAGTACTTC.

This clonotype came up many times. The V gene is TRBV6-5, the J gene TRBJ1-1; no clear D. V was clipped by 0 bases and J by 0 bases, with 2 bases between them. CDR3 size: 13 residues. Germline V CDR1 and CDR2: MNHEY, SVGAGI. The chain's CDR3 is CASSYSVNTEAFF. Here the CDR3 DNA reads TGTGCCAGCAGTTACTCTGTGAACACTGAAGCTTTCTTT.

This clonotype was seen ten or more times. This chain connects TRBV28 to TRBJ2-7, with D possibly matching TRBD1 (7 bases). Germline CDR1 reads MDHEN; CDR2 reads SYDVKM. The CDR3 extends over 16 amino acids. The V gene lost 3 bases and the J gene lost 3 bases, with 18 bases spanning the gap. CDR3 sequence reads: CASSLLTPRDSYEQYF. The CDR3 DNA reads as TGTGCCAGCAGTTTGCTTACCCCGCGGGACAGCTACGAGCAGTACTTC.

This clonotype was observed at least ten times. The CDR3 here is CASSLGPQEGRSEGYTF. The CDR3 DNA follows: TGTGCCAGCAGCTTAGGCCCGCAGGAGGGGCGTTCCGAGGGCTACACCTTC. This rearrangement joins TRBV7-2 to TRBJ1-2; D may be TRBD1 (5 bases). The CDR3 totals 17 residues. Germline CDR1 SGHTA, CDR2 FQGNSA. Trimming took off 1 base at V and 8 bases at J, with 23 bases between the two ends.

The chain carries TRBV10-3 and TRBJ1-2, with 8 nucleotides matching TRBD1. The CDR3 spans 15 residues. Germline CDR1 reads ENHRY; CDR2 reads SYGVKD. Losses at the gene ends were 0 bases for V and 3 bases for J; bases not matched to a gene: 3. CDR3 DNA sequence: TGTGCCATCAGTGAGTCATCAGGGGGCGACTATGGCTACACCTTC. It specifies CAISESSGGDYGYTF.

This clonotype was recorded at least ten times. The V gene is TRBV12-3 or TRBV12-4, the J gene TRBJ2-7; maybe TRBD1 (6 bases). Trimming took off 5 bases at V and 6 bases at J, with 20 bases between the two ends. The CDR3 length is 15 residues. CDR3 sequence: CASSPPNRVLGEQYF. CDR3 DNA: TGTGCCAGCAGTCCCCCCAACAGGGTATTGGGCGAGCAGTACTTC.

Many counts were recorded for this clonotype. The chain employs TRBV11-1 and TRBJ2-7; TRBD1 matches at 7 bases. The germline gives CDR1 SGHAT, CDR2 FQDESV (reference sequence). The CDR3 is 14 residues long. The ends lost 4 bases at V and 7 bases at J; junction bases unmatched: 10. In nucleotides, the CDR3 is TGTGCCAGCAGCTGGACAGGCCACCTTCAGGAGCAGTACTTC. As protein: CASSWTGHLQEQYF. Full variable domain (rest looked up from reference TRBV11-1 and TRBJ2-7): EAEVAQSPRYKITEKSQAVAFWCDPISGHATLYWYRQILGQGPELLVQFQDESVVDDSQLPKDRFSAERLKGVDSTLKIQPAELGDSAMYLCASSWTGHLQEQYFGPGTRLTVT.

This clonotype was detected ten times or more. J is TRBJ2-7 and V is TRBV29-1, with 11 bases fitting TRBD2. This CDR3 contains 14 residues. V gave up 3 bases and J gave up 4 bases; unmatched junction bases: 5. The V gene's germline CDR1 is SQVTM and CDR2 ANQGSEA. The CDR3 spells CSVEFSGRGYEQYF. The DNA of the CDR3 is TGCAGCGTTGAGTTTAGCGGGAGGGGTTACGAGCAGTACTTC.

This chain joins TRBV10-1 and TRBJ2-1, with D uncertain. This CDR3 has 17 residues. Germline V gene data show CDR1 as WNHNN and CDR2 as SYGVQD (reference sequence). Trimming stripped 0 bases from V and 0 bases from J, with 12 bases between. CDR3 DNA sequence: TGCGCCAGCAGTGAGTCGATAGTCAGGAGCTCCTACAATGAGCAGTTCTTC. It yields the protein CASSESIVRSSYNEQFF.

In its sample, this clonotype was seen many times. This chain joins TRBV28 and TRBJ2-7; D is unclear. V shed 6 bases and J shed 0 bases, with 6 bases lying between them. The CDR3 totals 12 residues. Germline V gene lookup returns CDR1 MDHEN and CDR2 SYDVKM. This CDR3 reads CASRESSYEQYF. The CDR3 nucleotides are TGTGCCAGCAGGGAGAGCTCCTACGAGCAGTACTTC. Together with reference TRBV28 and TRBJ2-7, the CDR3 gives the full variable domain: DVKVTQSSRYLVKRTGEKVFLECVQDMDHENMFWYRQDPGLGLRLIYFSYDVKMKEKGDIPEGYSVSREKKERFSLILESASTNQTSMYLCASRESSYEQYFGPGTRLTVT.

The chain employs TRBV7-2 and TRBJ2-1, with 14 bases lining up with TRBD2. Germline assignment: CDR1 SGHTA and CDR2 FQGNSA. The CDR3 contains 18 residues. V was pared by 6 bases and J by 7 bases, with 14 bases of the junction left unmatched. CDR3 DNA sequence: TGTGCCAGCAGTGGGTGGGAGGTGACTAGCGGGAGGGGTAATGAGCAGTTCTTC. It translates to CASSGWEVTSGRGNEQFF.

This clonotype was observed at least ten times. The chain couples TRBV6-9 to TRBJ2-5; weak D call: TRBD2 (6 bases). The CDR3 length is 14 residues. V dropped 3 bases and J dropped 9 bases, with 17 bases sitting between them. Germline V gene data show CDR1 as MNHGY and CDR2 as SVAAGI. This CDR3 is CASSYLLAGPAQYF. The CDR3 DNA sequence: TGTGCCAGCAGTTACCTTTTGGCGGGACCGGCCCAGTACTTC.

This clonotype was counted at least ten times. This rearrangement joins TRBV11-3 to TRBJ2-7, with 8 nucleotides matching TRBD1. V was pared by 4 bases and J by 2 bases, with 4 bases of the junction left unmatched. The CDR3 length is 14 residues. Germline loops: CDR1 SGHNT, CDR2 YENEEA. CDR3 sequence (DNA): TGTGCCAGCAGCTCGGACAGGGTTCCCTACGAGCAGTACTTC. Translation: CASSSDRVPYEQYF.

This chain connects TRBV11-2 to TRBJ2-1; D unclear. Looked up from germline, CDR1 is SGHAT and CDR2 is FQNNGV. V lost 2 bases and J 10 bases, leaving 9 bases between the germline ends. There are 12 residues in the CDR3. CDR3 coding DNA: TGTGCCAGCAGCTTATCTTCTTGGGAGCAGTTCTTC. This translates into CASSLSSWEQFF.

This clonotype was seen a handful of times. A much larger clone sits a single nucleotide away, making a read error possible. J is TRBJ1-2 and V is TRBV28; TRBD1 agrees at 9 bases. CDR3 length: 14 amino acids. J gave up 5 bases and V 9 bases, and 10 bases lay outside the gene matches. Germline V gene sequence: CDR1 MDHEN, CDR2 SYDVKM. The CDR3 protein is CASGTGPFRYGYTF. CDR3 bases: TGTGCCAGTGGGACAGGGCCATTTCGGTATGGCTACACCTTC.

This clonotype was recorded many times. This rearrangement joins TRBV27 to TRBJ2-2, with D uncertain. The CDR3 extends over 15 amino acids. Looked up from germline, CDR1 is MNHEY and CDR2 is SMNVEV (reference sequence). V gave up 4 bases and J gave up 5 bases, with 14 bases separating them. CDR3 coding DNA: TGTGCCAGCAGTTCTAGACGTGGACCGACCGGGGAGCTGTTTTTT. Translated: CASSSRRGPTGELFF.